This entry describes one T cell receptor beta chain. As yet, its antigen is unknown. Additional DNA sequences in this sample encode the identical CDR3. J lost 5 bases, V lost 6 bases, and 4 bases had no gene match. The CDR3 length is 15 residues. Germline loops: CDR1 MDHEN, CDR2 SYDVKM. This record comes from a study of shared clonotypes between healthy human individuals. Findings and limits, study-wide: In contrast to clonotypes shared by all four donors, non-shared clonotypes had lower generation probabilities.

Libraries were prepared by immunoSEQ multiplex PCR; TCRdb keeps only in-frame clonotypes and omits some of them. The repertoire has 2 million to 3 million clones, 90% to 95% of them found once; the top ten carry 0.36%. Both subsets, CD45RA+ naive and CD45RA-negative memory, were split from the CD4+ cells. The clonotype was recovered from a man between 18 and 29 years old in good health. Some clones in this sample may be carry-over from other donors' samples. Source material: naive CD4+ T cells from PBMCs. As for subset: CD45RA+ positively selected. The chain combines TRBV28 with TRBJ2-1; 13 nucleotides agree with TRBD2. CDR3 bases: TGTGCCAGCAGCCCGACTAGCGGGGGGAACAATGAGCAGTTCTTC. Amino acid sequence: CASSPTSGGNNEQFF.